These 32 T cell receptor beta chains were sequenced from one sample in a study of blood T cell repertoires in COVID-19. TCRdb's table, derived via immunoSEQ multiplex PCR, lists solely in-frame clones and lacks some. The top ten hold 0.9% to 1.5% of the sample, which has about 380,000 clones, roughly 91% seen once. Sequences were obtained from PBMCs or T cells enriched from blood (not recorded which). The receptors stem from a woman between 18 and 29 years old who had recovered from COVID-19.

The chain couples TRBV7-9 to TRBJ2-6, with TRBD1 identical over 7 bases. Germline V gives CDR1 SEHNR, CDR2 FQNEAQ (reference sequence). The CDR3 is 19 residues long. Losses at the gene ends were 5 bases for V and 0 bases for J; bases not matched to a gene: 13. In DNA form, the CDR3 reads TGTGCCAGCAGCCAAGCCGTTCGTAACAGGGGCTCTGGGGCCAACGTCCTGACTTTC. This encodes CASSQAVRNRGSGANVLTF.

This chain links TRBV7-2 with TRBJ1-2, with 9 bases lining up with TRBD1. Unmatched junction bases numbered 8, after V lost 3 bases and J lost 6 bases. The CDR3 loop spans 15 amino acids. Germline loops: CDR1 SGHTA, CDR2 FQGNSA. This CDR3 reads CASSFSGTGNDGYTF. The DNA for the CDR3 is TGTGCCAGCAGCTTCTCCGGGACAGGGAACGATGGCTACACCTTC. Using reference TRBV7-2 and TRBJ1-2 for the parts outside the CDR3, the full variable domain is GAGVSQSPSNKVTEKGKDVELRCDPISGHTALYWYRQSLGQGLEFLIYFQGNSAPDKSGLPSDRFSAERTGGSVSTLTIQRTQQEDSAVYLCASSFSGTGNDGYTFGSGTRLTVV.

DNA of the CDR3: TGTGCCAGCAGCTTAGGCGGGAACACTGAAGCTTTCTTT. Amino acids: CASSLGGNTEAFF. V usage is TRBV13 and J usage is TRBJ1-1; D remains unclear. The CDR3 contains 13 residues. Per germline, CDR1 PRHDT and CDR2 FYEKMQ (reference sequence). With 0 bases removed from V and 1 base from J, the gap between germline ends came to 3 bases.

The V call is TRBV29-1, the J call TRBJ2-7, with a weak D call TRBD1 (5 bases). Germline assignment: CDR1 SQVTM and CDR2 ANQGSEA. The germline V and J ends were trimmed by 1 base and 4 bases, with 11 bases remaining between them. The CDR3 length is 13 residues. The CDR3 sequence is CSVEGGHSYEQYF. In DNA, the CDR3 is TGCAGCGTTGAAGGCGGACATTCATACGAGCAGTACTTC.

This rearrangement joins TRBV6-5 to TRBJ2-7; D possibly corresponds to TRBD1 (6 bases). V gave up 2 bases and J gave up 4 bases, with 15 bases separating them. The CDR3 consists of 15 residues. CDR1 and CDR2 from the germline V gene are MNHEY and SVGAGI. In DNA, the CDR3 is TGTGCCAGCAGTTACCCAGGGGAATCGGGGTACGAGCAGTACTTC. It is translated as CASSYPGESGYEQYF.

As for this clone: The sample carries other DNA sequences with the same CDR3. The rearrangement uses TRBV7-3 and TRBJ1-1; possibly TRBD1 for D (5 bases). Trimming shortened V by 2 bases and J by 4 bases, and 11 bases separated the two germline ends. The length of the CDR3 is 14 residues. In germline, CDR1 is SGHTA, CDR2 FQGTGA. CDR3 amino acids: CASSLGGEGTEAFF. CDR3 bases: TGTGCCAGCAGCTTAGGAGGGGAGGGCACTGAAGCTTTCTTT. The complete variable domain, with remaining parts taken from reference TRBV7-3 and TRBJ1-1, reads GAGVSQTPSNKVTEKGKYVELRCDPISGHTALYWYRQSLGQGPEFLIYFQGTGAADDSGLPNDRFFAVRPEGSVSTLKIQRTERGDSAVYLCASSLGGEGTEAFFGQGTRLTVV.

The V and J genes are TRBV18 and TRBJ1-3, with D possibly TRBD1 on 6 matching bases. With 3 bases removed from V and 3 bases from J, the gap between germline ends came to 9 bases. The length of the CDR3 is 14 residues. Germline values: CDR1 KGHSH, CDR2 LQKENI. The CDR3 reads CASSPARGGNTIYF. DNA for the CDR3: TGTGCCAGCTCACCCGCCAGGGGTGGAAACACCATATATTTT.

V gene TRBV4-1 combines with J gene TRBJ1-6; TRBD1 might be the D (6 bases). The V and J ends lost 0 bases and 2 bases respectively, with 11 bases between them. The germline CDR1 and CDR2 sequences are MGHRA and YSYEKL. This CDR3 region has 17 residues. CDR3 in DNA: TGCGCCAGCAGCCAAGAGGCACAGGGACCCTATAATTCACCCCTCCACTTT. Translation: CASSQEAQGPYNSPLHF.

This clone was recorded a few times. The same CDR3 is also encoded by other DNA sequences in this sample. CDR3 nucleotide sequence: TGTGCCAGCAGCTTAACACTGAACACTGAAGCTTTCTTT. Encoded protein: CASSLTLNTEAFF. The chain combines TRBV7-2 with TRBJ1-1, with D unresolved. Trimming took 2 bases from V and 0 from J, leaving 4 bases between them. The length of the CDR3 is 13 residues. CDR1 SGHTA and CDR2 FQGNSA come from the germline V gene.

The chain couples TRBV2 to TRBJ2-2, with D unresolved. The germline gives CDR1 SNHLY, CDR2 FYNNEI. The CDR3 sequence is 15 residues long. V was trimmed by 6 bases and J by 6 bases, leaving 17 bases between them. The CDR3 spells CASRIETAASGELFF. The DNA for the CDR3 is TGTGCCAGCAGAATAGAGACTGCGGCTTCCGGGGAGCTGTTTTTT.

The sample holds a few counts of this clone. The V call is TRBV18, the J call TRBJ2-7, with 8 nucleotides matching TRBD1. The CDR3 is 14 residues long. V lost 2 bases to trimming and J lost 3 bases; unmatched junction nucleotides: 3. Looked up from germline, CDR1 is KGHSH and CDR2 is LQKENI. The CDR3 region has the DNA TGTGCCAGCTCACCAAGGACAGGGAACTACGAGCAGTACTTC. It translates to CASSPRTGNYEQYF.

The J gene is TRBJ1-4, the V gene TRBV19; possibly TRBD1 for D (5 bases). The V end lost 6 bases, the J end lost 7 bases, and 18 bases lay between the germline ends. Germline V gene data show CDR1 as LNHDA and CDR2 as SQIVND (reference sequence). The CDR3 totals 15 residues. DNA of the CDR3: TGTGCCAGTAGGCCTCAAGACACGGGGGGTGAAAAACTGTTTTTT. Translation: CASRPQDTGGEKLFF.

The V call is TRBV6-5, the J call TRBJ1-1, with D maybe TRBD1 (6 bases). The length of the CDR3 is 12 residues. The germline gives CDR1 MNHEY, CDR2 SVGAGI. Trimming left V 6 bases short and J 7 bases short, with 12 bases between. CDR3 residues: CASSLQGSEAFF. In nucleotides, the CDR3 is TGTGCCAGCAGCTTACAGGGTAGTGAAGCTTTCTTT.

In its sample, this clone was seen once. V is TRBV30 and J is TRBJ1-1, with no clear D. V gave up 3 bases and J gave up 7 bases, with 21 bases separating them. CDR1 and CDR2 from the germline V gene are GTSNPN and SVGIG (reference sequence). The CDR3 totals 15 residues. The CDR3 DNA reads TGTGCCTGGAGCAGAAACAGCGGGGTATACTATGAAGCTTTCTTT. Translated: CAWSRNSGVYYEAFF. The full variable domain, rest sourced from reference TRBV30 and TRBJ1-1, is SQTIHQWPATLVQPVGSPLSLECTVEGTSNPNLYWYRQAAGRGLQLLFYSVGIGQISSEVPQNLSASRPQDRQFILSSKKLLLSDSGFYLCAWSRNSGVYYEAFFGQGTRLTVV.

The CDR3 loop is CASSRAGGETQYF. CDR3 DNA: TGTGCCAGCAGCCGCGCTGGCGGAGAGACCCAGTACTTC. The genes are TRBV4-2 and TRBJ2-5; no firm D call. Germline V gene lookup returns CDR1 LGHNA and CDR2 YNFKEQ. The CDR3 contains 13 residues. With 4 bases removed from V and 4 bases from J, the gap between germline ends came to 10 bases.

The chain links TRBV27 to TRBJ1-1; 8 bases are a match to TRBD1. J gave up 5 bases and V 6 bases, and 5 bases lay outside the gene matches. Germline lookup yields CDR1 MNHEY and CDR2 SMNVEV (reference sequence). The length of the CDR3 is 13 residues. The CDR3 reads CASSFTGGTEAFF. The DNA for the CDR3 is TGTGCCAGCAGCTTTACAGGGGGTACTGAAGCTTTCTTT.

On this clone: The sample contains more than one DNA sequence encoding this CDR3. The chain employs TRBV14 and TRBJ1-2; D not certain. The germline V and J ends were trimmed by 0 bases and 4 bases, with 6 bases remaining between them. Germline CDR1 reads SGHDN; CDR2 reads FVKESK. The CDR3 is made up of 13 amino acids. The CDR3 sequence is CASSQDRSYGYTF. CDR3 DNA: TGTGCCAGCAGCCAAGACAGATCCTATGGCTACACCTTC.

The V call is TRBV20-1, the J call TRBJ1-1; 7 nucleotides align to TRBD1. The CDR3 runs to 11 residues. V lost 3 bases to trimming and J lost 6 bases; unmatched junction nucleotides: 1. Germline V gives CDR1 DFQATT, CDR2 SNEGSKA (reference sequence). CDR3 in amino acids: CSARGTAEAFF. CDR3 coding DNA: TGCAGTGCTAGGGGGACAGCTGAAGCTTTCTTT.

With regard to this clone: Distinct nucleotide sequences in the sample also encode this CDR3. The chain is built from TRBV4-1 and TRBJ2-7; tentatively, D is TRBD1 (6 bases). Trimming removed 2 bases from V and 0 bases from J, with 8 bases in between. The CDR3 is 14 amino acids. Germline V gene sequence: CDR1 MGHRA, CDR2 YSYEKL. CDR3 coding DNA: TGCGCCAGCAGCCAAACGGGACACTCCTACGAGCAGTACTTC. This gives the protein CASSQTGHSYEQYF.

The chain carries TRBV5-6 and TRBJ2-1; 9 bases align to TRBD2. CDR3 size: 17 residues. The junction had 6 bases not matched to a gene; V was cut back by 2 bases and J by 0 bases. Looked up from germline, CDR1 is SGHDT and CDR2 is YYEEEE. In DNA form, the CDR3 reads TGTGCCAGCAGCTTCCTAGCGGGGACCAGCTCCTACAATGAGCAGTTCTTC. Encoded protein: CASSFLAGTSSYNEQFF.

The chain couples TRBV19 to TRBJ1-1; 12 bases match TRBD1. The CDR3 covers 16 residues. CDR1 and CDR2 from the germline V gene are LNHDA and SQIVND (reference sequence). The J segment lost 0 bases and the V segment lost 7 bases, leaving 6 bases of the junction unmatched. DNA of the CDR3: TGTGCCAGTATTATGGGACAGGGGGCAATGAACACTGAAGCTTTCTTT. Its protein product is CASIMGQGAMNTEAFF.

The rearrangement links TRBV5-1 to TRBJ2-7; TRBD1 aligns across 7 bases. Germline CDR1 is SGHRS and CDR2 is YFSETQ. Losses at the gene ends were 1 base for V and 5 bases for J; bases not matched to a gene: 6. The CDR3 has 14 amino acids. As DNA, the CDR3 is TGCGCCAGCAGCTTGACAGGGGTCAGCCACGAGCAGTACTTC. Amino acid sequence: CASSLTGVSHEQYF.

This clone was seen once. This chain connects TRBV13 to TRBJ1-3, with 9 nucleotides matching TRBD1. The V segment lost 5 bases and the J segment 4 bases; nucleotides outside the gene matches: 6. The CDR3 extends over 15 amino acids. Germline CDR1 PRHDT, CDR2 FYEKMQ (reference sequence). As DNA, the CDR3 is TGTGCCAGCAGCCCGGGGACAGGGCAAGGAAACACCATATATTTT. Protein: CASSPGTGQGNTIYF.

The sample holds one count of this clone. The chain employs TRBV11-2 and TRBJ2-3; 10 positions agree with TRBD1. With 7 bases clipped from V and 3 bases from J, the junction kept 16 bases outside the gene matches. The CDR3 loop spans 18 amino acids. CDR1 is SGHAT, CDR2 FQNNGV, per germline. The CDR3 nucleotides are TGTGCCAGCATCCTGGGGAGGGGACAGGGGAGGAGAACAGATACGCAGTATTTT. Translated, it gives CASILGRGQGRRTDTQYF.

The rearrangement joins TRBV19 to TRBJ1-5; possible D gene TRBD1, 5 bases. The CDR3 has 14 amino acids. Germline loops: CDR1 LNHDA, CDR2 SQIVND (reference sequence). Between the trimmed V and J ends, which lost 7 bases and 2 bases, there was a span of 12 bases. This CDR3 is CASTNGGGNQPQHF. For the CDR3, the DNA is TGTGCCAGTACCAATGGGGGGGGCAATCAGCCCCAGCATTTT.

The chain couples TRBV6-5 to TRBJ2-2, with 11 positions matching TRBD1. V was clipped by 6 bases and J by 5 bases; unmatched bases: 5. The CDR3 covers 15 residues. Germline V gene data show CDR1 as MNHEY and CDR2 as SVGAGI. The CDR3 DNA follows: TGTGCCAGCAGACCCGGGACAGGGGGAACCGGGGAGCTGTTTTTT. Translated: CASRPGTGGTGELFF.

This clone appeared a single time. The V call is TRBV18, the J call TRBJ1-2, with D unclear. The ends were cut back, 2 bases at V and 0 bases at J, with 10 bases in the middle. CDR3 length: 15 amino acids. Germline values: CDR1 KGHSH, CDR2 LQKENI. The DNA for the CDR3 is TGTGCCAGCTCACCAACAGCTCCAACTAACTATGGCTACACCTTC. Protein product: CASSPTAPTNYGYTF.

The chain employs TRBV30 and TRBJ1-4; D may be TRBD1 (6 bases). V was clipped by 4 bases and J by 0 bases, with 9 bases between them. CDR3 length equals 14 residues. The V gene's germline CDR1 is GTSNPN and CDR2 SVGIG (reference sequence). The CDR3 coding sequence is TGTGCCTGGACTACAGGGTCAACTAATGAAAAACTGTTTTTT. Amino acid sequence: CAWTTGSTNEKLFF.

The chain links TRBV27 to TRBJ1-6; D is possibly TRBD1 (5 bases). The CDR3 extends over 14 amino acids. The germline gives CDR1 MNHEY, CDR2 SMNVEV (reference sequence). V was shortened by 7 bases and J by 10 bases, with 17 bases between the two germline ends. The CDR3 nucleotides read TGTGCCAGCACCTTGACAGACCATAGGTCACCCCTCCACTTT. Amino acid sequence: CASTLTDHRSPLHF.

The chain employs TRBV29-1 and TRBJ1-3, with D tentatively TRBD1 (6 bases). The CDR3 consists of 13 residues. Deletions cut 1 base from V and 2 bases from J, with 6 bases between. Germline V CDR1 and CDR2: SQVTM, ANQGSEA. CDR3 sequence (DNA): TGCAGCGTTGAAGGGACAGCTGGAAACACCATATATTTT. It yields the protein CSVEGTAGNTIYF.

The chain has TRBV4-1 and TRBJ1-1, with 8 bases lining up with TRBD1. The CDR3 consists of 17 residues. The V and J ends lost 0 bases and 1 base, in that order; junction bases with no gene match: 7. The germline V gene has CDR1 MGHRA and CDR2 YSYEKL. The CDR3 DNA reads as TGCGCCAGCAGCCAAGACAGGACAGGGATTGCGAACACTGAAGCTTTCTTT. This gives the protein CASSQDRTGIANTEAFF.

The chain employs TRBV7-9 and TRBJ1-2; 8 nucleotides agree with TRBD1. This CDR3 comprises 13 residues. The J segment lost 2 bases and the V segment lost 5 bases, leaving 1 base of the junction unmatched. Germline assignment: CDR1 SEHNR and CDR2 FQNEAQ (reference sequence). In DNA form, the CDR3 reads TGTGCCAGCAGCCGGGACAGGAACTATGGCTACACCTTC. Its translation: CASSRDRNYGYTF.